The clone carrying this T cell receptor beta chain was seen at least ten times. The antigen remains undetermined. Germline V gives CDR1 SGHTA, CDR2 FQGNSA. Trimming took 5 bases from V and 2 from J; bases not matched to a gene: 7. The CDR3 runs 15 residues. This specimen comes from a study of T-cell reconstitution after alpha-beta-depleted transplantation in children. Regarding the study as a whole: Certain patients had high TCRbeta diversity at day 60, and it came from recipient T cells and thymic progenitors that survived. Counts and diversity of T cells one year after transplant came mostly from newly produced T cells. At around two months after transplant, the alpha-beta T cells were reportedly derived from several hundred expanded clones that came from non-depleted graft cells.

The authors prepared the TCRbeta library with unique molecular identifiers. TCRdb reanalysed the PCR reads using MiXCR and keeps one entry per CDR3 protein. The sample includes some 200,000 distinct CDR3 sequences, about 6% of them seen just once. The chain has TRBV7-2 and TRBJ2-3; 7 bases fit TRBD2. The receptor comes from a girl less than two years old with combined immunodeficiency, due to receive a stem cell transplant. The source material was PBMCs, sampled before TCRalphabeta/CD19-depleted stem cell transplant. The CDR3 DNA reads TGTGCCAGCAGCCCGGGGAGGGTTTTCACAGATACGCAGTATTTT. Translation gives CASSPGRVFTDTQYF.